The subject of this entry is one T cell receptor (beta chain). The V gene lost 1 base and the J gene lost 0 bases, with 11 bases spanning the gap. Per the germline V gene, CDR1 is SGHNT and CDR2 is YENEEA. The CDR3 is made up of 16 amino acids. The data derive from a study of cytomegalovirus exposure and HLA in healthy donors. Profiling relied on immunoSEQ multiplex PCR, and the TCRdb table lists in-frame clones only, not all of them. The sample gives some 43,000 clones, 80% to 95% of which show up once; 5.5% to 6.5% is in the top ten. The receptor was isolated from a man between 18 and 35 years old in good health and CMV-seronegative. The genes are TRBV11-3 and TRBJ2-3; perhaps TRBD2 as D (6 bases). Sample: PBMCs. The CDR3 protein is CASSLVGTSSTDTQYF. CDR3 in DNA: TGTGCCAGCAGCTTAGTAGGGACTTCTAGCACAGATACGCAGTATTTT.